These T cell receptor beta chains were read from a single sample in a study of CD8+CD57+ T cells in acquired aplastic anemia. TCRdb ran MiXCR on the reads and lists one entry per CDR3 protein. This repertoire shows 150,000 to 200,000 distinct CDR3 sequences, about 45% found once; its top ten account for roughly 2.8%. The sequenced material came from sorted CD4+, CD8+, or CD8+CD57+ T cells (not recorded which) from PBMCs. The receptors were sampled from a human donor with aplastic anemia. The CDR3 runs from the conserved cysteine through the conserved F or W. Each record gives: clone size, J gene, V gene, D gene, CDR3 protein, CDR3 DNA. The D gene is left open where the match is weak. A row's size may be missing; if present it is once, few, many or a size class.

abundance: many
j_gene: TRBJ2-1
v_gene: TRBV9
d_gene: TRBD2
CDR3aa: CASSRGLAGNEQFF
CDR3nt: TGTGCCAGCAGCCGGGGACTAGCGGGAAATGAGCAGTTCTTC

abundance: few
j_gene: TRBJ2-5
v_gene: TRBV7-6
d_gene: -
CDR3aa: CASSLVGAETQYF
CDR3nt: TGTGCCAGCAGCTTAGTAGGAGCGGAGACCCAGTACTTC

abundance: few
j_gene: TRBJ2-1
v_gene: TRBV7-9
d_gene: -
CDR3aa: CASNDWMHNEQFF
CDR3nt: TGTGCCAGCAACGATTGGATGCACAATGAGCAGTTCTTC

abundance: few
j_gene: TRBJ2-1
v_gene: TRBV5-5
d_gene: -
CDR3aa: CASSLLGSSYNEQFF
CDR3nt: TGTGCCAGCAGCTTGCTCGGGAGCTCCTACAATGAGCAGTTCTTC

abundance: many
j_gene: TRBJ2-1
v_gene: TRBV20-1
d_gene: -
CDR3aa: CSASPHLTLDNEQFF
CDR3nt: TGCAGTGCTAGTCCACATCTGACCCTAGACAATGAGCAGTTCTTC

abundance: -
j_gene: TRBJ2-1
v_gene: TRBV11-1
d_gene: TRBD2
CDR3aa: CASSPGGTVLGYNEQFF
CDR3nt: TGTGCCAGCAGCCCGGGGGGGACTGTCCTGGGGTACAATGAGCAGTTCTTC

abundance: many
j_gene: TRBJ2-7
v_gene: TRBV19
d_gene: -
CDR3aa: CASSMDRDTSYEQYF
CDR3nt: TGTGCCAGTAGTATGGATCGGGACACCTCCTACGAGCAGTACTTC

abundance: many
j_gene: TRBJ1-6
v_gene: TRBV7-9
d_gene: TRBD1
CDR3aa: CASSSDRDRNSPLHF
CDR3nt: TGTGCCAGCAGCTCCGACCGGGACAGAAATTCACCCCTCCACTTT

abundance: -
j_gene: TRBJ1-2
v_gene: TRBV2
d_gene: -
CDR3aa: CASSLSRDMIYGYTF
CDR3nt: TGTGCCAGCAGCTTATCCCGGGACATGATCTATGGCTACACCTTC

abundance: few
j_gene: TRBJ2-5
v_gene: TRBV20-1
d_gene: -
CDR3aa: CSALVETQYF
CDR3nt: TGCAGTGCGCTAGTGGAGACCCAGTACTTC

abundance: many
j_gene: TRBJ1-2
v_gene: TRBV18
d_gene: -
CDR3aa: CASSPSETYGYTF
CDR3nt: TGTGCCAGCTCACCGTCTGAAACCTATGGCTACACCTTC

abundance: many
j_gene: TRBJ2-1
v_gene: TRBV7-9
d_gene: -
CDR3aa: CASSPPGASGDEQFF
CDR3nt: TGTGCCAGCAGCCCCCCGGGTGCCTCGGGCGATGAGCAGTTCTTC

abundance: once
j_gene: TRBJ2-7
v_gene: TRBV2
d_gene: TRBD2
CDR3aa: CASSDGGGGYEQYF
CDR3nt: TGTGCCAGCAGTGATGGCGGGGGGGGCTACGAGCAGTACTTC

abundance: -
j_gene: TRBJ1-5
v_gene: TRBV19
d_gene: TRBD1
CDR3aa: CASSPITGGRQPQHF
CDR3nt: TGTGCCAGCAGTCCCATTACAGGGGGCCGGCAGCCCCAGCATTTT

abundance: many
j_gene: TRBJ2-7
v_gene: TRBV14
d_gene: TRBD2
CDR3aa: CASSQGGRLASYEQYF
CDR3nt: TGTGCCAGCAGCCAAGGAGGGAGACTAGCCTCCTACGAGCAGTACTTC

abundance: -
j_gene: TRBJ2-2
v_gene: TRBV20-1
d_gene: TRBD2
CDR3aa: CSAMTSGRDGELFF
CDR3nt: TGCAGTGCCATGACTAGCGGGAGGGACGGGGAGCTGTTTTTT

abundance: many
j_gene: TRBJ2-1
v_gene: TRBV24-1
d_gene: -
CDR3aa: CATSSPTPGGEQFF
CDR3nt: TGTGCCACCAGTTCCCCCACCCCGGGGGGCGAGCAGTTCTTC

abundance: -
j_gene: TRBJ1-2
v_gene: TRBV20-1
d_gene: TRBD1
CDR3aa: CSNRGGYGYTF
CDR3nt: TGCAGTAACAGGGGTGGCTATGGCTACACCTTC

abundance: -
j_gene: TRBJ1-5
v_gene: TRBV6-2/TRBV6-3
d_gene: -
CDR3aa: CASTPGGGSNQPQHF
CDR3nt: TGTGCCAGCACCCCCGGGGGGGGTAGCAATCAGCCCCAGCATTTT

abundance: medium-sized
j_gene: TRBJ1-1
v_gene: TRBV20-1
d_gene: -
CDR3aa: CSAHRSNTEAFF
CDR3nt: TGCAGTGCCCACCGTTCGAACACTGAAGCTTTCTTT

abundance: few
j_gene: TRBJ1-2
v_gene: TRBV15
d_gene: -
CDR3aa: CATSRGNREGYTF
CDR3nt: TGTGCCACCAGCAGAGGGAACAGGGAAGGCTACACCTTC

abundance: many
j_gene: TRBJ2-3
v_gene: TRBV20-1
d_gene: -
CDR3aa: CSARWELATDTQYF
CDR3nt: TGCAGTGCCCGGTGGGAGCTAGCCACAGATACGCAGTATTTT

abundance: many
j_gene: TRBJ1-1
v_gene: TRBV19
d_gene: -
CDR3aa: CASSIGGGGITEAFF
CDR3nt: TGTGCCAGTAGTATAGGCGGGGGAGGTATCACTGAAGCTTTCTTT

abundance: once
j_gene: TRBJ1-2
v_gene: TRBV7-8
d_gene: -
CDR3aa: CASSLGPSNYGYTF
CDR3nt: TGTGCCAGCAGCTTAGGCCCGTCTAACTATGGCTACACCTTC

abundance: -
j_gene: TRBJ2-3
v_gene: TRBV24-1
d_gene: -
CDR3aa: CATSDPGSTDTQYF
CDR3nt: TGTGCCACCAGTGATCCAGGGAGCACAGATACGCAGTATTTT

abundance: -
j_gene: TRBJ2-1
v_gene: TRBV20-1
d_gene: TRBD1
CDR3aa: CSAPQGAGSGSSYSEQFF
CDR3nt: TGCAGTGCACCACAGGGGGCGGGTTCGGGGAGCTCCTACAGTGAGCAGTTCTTC

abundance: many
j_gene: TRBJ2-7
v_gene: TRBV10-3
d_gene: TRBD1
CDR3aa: CAIRRPGQGFYEQYF
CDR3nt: TGTGCCATCAGGAGACCGGGACAGGGGTTCTACGAGCAGTACTTC

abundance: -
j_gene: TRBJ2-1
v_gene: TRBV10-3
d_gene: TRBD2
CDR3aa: CATRPGGNQITNEQFF
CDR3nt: TGTGCCACCAGGCCGGGAGGGAATCAAATCACGAATGAGCAGTTCTTC

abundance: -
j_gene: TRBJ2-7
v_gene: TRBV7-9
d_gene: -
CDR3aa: CASSSPGYEQYF
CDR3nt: TGTGCCAGCAGCTCCCCGGGGTACGAGCAGTACTTC

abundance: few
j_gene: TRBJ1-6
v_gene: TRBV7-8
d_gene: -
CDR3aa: CASSQAGGSPLHF
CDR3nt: TGTGCCAGCAGCCAAGCGGGGGGGTCACCCCTCCACTTT

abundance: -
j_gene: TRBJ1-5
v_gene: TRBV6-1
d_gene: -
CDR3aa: CASSDHGGSYSNQPQHF
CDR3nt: TGTGCCAGCAGTGATCATGGCGGAAGTTATAGCAATCAGCCCCAGCATTTT

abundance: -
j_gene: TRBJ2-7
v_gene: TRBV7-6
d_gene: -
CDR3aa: CASSSRGNAYEQYF
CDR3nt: TGTGCCAGCAGCTCCCGCGGGAATGCCTACGAGCAGTACTTC

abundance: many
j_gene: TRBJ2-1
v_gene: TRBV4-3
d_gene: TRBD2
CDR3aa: CASSQGGGTNNEQFF
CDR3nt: TGCGCCAGCAGCCAAGGGGGAGGGACCAACAATGAGCAGTTCTTC

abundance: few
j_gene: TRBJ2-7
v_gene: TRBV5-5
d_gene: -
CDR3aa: CASSLVRISYEQYF
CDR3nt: TGTGCCAGCAGCTTGGTTCGGATTTCCTACGAGCAGTACTTC

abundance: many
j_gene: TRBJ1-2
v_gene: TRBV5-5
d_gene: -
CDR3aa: CASSLAGGNYGYTF
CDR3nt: TGTGCCAGCAGCTTGGCCGGGGGCAACTATGGCTACACCTTC

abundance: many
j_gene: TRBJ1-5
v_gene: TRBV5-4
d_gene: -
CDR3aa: CASSGGHSNQPQHF
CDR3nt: TGTGCCAGCAGCGGGGGACACAGCAATCAGCCCCAGCATTTT

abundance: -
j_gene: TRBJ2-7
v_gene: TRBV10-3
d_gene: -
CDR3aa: CAISESKGNEQYF
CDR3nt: TGTGCCATCAGTGAGTCAAAGGGGAACGAGCAGTACTTC

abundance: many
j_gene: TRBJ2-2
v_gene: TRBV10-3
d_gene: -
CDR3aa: CAINRLGTTGELFF
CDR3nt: TGTGCCATCAATAGACTAGGAACCACCGGGGAGCTGTTTTTT

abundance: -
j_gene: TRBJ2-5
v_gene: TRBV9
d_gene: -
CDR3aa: CASSAGDSRETQYF
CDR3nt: TGTGCCAGCAGCGCGGGGGACTCCCGAGAGACCCAGTACTTC

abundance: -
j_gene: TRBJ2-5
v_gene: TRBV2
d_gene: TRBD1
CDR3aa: CASRQGDVGTQYF
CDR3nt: TGTGCCAGCAGGCAGGGGGATGTGGGGACCCAGTACTTC

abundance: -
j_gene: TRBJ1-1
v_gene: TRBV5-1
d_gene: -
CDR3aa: CASSLDGTAEAFF
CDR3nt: TGCGCCAGCAGCTTGGACGGTACAGCTGAAGCTTTCTTT

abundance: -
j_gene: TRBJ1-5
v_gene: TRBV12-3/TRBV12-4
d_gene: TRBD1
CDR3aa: CASSFPGQDQPQHF
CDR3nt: TGTGCCAGCAGCTTCCCGGGACAGGATCAGCCCCAGCATTTT

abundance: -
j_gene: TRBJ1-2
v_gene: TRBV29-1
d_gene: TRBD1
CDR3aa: CSVYGQGNGYTF
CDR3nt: TGCAGCGTTTACGGACAGGGTAACGGCTACACCTTC

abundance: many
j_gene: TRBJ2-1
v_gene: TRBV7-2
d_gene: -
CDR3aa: CASSLNNSPPEQFF
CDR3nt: TGTGCCAGCAGCTTAAACAACTCGCCGCCTGAGCAGTTCTTC